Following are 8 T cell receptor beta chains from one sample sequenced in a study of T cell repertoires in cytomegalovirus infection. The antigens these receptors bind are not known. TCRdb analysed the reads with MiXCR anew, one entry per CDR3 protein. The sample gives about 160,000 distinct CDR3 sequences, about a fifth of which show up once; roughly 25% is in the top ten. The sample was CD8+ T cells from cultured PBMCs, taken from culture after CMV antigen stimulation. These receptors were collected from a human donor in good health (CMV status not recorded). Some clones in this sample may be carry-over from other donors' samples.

The CDR3 DNA reads TGTGCCAGCAGCCGGACAGGGGTGGGAAAAAACTATGGCTACACCTTC. Its translation is CASSRTGVGKNYGYTF. V usage is TRBV7-9 and J usage is TRBJ1-2; 9 bases align to TRBD1. Germline trimming cut 5 bases from V and 2 bases from J; bases unmatched to any gene: 9. Germline loops: CDR1 SEHNR, CDR2 FQNEAQ (reference sequence). This CDR3 is 16 amino acids long.

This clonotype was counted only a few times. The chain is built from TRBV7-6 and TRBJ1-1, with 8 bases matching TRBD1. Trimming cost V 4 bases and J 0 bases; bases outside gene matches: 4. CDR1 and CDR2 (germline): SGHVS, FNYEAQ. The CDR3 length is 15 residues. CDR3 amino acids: CASSSHRGLNTEAFF. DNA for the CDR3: TGTGCCAGCAGCTCCCACAGGGGGTTGAACACTGAAGCTTTCTTT.

CDR3 region: CASSPRMRGTDTQYF. The CDR3 DNA reads as TGTGCCAGCAGCCCTCGGATGCGGGGGACAGATACGCAGTATTTT. The rearrangement links TRBV7-2 to TRBJ2-3, with 7 bases aligning to TRBD2. The CDR3 is 15 amino acids. Germline CDR1 reads SGHTA; CDR2 reads FQGNSA. J gave up 3 bases and V 5 bases, and 8 bases lay outside the gene matches.

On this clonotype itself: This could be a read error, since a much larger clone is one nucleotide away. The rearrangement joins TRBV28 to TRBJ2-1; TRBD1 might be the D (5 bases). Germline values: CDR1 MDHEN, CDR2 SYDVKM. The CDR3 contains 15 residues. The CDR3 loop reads CVSSFPDRLGNEQFF. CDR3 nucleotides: TGTGTCAGCAGTTTTCCTGACAGACTCGGGAATGAGCAGTTCTTC.

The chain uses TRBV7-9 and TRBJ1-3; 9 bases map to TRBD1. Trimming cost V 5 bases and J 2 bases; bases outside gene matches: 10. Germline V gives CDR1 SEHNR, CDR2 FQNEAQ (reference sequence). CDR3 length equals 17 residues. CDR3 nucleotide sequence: TGTGCCAGCAGCGGGCAGGGACAGGGCGTCACTGGAAACACCATATATTTT. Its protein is CASSGQGQGVTGNTIYF. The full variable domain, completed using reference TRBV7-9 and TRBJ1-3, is DTGVSQNPRHKITKRGQNVTFRCDPISEHNRLYWYRQTLGQGPEFLTYFQNEAQLEKSRLLSDRFSAERPKGSFSTLEIQRTEQGDSAMYLCASSGQGQGVTGNTIYFGEGSWLTVV.

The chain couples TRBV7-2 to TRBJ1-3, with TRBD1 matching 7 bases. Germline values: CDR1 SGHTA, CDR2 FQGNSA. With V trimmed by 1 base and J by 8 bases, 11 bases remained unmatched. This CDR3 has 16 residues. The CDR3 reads CASSLGDSVWRDTIYF. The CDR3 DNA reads TGTGCCAGCAGCTTAGGGGACAGCGTTTGGAGGGACACCATATATTTT.

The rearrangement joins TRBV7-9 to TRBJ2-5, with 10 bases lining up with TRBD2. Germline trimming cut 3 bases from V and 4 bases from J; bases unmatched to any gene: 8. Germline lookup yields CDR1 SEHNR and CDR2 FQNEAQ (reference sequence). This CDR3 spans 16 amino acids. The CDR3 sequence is CASSFQRTSGLETQYF. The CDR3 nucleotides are TGTGCCAGCAGCTTTCAACGGACTAGCGGACTAGAGACCCAGTACTTC.

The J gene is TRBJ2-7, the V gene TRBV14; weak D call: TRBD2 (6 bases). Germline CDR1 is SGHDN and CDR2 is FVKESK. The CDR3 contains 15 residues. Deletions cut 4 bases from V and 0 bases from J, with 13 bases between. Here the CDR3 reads CASSPPAGSSYEQYF. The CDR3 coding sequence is TGTGCCAGCAGCCCCCCCGCGGGGAGCTCCTACGAGCAGTACTTC.